This T cell receptor (beta chain) was identified during a study of T-cell reconstitution after alpha-beta-depleted transplantation in children. The table lists this clonotype with a few counts. Being one base from a much bigger clone, this may be a read error. Using unique molecular identifiers, the investigators prepared the TCRbeta library. TCRdb processed the PCR reads anew with MiXCR; each CDR3 protein has one entry. Of a few hundred thousand distinct CDR3 sequences listed, about a tenth are singletons. The CDR3 length is 15 residues. Germline values: CDR1 ENHRY, CDR2 SYGVKD. The V gene is TRBV10-3, the J gene TRBJ2-6, with TRBD1 matching 8 bases. Here the sequenced sample was PBMCs from the stem cell graft donor, taken from the stem cell graft. This clonotype was sampled from a human donor who donated a stem cell graft to a child with acute lymphoblastic leukemia. In DNA, the CDR3 is TGTGCCATCAGCGAGACAGGGGCTGGGGCCAACGGCCTGACTTTC. It is translated as CAISETGAGANGLTF.